Detailed here is one TCR beta chain. This clonotype showed up just a few times. Its binding antigen is unknown. Base qualities were left out, and no much larger clone turns up one base away. The data belong to a study of regulatory T cells in long-lasting Graves disease (dated by TCRdb to the early 2020s). For the wider study: Antithyroid drugs had been taken for less than 3 months by newly diagnosed Graves' disease patients. This study used TCR sequencing and RNA sequencing of peripheral blood to compare persistent Graves' disease patients against newly diagnosed Graves' disease patients. The study was conducted in China and was registered as a clinical trial. A total of about 33 samples underwent TCR sequencing, from about 13 patients with persistent Graves' disease and approximately 20 patients with newly diagnosed Graves' disease. The paper as a whole reports these results and caveats: The small sample size was acknowledged by the authors as a limitation that may reduce accuracy. Persistent patients shared more public clonotypes among themselves (approximately 2,500) than newly diagnosed patients did (over 950). Preferential use of TRBV28, TRBJ1-2 and TRBJ2-5 was observed in persistent disease, whereas TRBV20-1 and TRBJ2-1 were favored in newly diagnosed disease. Because the primary lesion, thyroid tissue, could not be accessed, the study looked at peripheral blood alone. Only the TCR beta chain was sequenced and analyzed. Compared with newly diagnosed patients, patients with persistent Graves' disease had lower TCR Shannon entropy and fewer highly expanded clones, which suggests clonal expansion.

The library relied on multiplex PCR. Sequencing relied on an Illumina HiSeq 4000. iRepertoire HTBI primers and Arm-PCR amplification of CDR3 regions were used to construct TCR beta libraries. Before sequencing, the PCR products went through gel purification. Per the authors' processing: Across samples, 62 TRBV and 13 to 15 TRBJ segments were identified and used for gene usage analysis of CDR3 amino acid clonotypes. COPE and FqMerger were used to merge filtered high-quality paired reads into contigs. BLAST was used to align contigs to the IMGT TRBV, TRBD and TRBJ reference genes, and CDR3 was defined following IMGT. Clonotypes above 0.1% frequency were classified as highly expanded clones. Repertoire diversity was measured by Shannon entropy, and V-J evenness by the Gini coefficient. A clonotype found in more than one individual was treated as public. In-frame beta chains were kept once TCRdb had trimmed the public reads at Q25 with fastp and called clones with MiXCR. Rows matching on CDR3 protein sequence are summarized as one entry with the most common DNA and genes. It is TCRdb's table, rather than the study itself, that gives the V and J calls and clone size. For this sample there are approximately 390,000 distinct CDR3 sequences; 15% to 20% appear just once. Of the sample, 20% to 25% falls within the top ten clones.

Taken with the paper, the label for time point translates to: newly diagnosed GD, antithyroid drugs for less than 3 months. For both TCR sequencing and RNA sequencing, RNA was extracted from PBMCs in TRIzol. The diagnosis of Graves' disease was made according to American Thyroid Association guidelines. Patients were recruited from an endocrinology department in Xi'an, China. Each patient gave about 10 milliliters of peripheral blood, collected in an EDTA anticoagulant tube. Ficoll Paque Plus density gradient separation was used to isolate PBMCs, and no further T cell sorting was done. RNA quality was checked with an Agilent 2100 Bioanalyzer and agarose gel, and concentration with a NanoDrop 2000. Germline trimming: 0 bases from V, 3 bases from J; junction bases outside gene matches: 2. The germline V gene yields MDHEN for CDR1 and SYDVKM for CDR2. From cysteine to phenylalanine, the CDR3 is 16 amino acids long. Only the CDR3 DNA is retained, 48 bases long and in frame from the first base.

The sample was also reused in another study, on T cells in Graves' hyperthyroidism and ophthalmopathy. The second publication reports: Stable Graves' hyperthyroidism was defined as the absence of progression to ophthalmopathy over 18 months of follow-up. Hyperthyroidism patients were newly diagnosed, had a disease duration of under 2 months, and were aged 18 to 65 years. Any patient with an uncontrolled infection, another autoimmune disease, pregnancy or lactation was excluded. Diagnoses relied on clinical symptoms, serum thyroxine and TRAb, thyroid ultrasound and orbital computed tomography. For the first round of RT-PCR on the TCR CDR3, the HTBI primer set was used together with the Qiagen OneStep RT-PCR kit. Most expanded thyroid clonotypes (frequency above 0.001) were also found in blood, which suggests that blood repertoires may mirror thyroid immune responses. A 13 V-J signature model separated ophthalmopathy from stable hyperthyroidism, with around 88% sensitivity and 81.08% specificity in cross-validation and 80%/75% in testing. In validation, the model predicted progression to ophthalmopathy with roughly 66% sensitivity and approximately 78% specificity, a median of 6.5 months before onset. To identify TCR V-J signatures that set the groups apart, the researchers used a discovery cohort of about a hundred patients, made up of under 50 with Graves' ophthalmopathy and some 56 with stable Graves' hyperthyroidism. Prospective prediction of ophthalmopathy was tested in an independent validation cohort consisting of 18 to 20 hyperthyroidism patients and 15 or so patients who later progressed to ophthalmopathy. The 100 discovery patients were randomly divided into training and test sets at a 7:3 ratio. The study also compared thyroid tissue and blood T-cell repertoires from over 5 Graves' hyperthyroidism patients. Following sampling, methimazole starting at 30 mg daily was given to hyperthyroidism patients, and high-dose intravenous methylprednisolone was given to ophthalmopathy patients. A second multiplex PCR round built the libraries, followed by size selection and purification. Sequencing of the libraries was done on an Illumina HiSeq2000 using paired-end 100 bp reads. SOAPnuke was used to process the raw data, with reads discarded if the reads contained adapters or uncalled bases, had a mean Phred below 15, or lacked an exact constant-primer or identifier match. COPE v1.2.5 was used to merge high-quality paired reads, and clonotypes were defined as unique nucleotide sequences. Clonotypes were aligned to IMGT TRBV, TRBD and TRBJ reference segments using MiTCR v1.1. The analysis included only V-J combinations with a frequency above 0.0001, which together covered around 99% of the repertoires. The TCS score was defined as the ratio of F50 (clonal expansion) to E x V (chaos), calculated using BLOSUM62-based TCRdist between CDR3 peptides within each V-J. Welch's t-statistics and random forest reduced around 550 V-J features to roughly 13, which were used in a naive Bayes classifier (R e1071). Sample size was not statistically predetermined, and investigators were not blinded to group allocation. The paper describes TCR Vbeta CDR3 sequencing of 140 or so peripheral blood samples, made up of roughly 40 ophthalmopathy patients, more than 70 hyperthyroidism patients and 17 progressor patients.

This sequence uses TRBV28 and TRBJ2-1, with 10 bases in between that match TRBD2. This TCR was sampled from a woman under 30 with Graves disease. Donor details come from another sample of the same person, matched by shared clones. The sequencing here drew on peripheral blood mononuclear cells (PBMCs), taken at new diagnosis, from a patient treated with antithyroid drugs. The bases read TGTGCCAGCAGTTTATGGTCTAGCGGGAGCTACAATGAGCAGTTCTTC. Its protein reads: CASSLWSSGSYNEQFF.